This is a list of T cell receptor beta chains from one sample in a study of beta chain features in type 1 diabetes. Assay: immunoSEQ multiplex PCR; the TCRdb copy retains only in-frame clones and omits some. The sample has roughly 160,000 clones; roughly 8% are singletons. Sequencing was done on a sample of central memory CD4+ T cells from blood. These receptors were obtained from a man between 18 and 29 years old with type 1 diabetes. Both conserved end residues are part of each CDR3. Fields, in order: V gene, D gene, CDR3 length, J gene, clone size, CDR3 DNA, CDR3 protein. A D gene is named only where the DNA matches it firmly. Clone size is not always given. Where it is, it says once, few, many or a class for expanded clones.

>TRBV5-1|NA|12|TRBJ2-5|many
TGCGCCAGCAGTACAGGGCAAGAGACCCAGTACTTC
CASSTGQETQYF
>TRBV7-2|TRBD1|14|TRBJ1-2|NA
TGTGCCAGCAGCCCAGACAGGGACAACTATGGCTACACCTTC
CASSPDRDNYGYTF
>TRBV9|NA|14|TRBJ2-3|NA
TGTGCCAGCAGCGTAGATTTCAGTTCAGATACGCAGTATTTT
CASSVDFSSDTQYF
>TRBV18|NA|15|TRBJ2-5|few
TGTGCCAGCTCACCCGGGACAACCGGTCGAGAGACCCAGTACTTC
CASSPGTTGRETQYF
>TRBV5-6|TRBD2|15|TRBJ2-3|few
TGTGCCAGCAGCGAGACTAGCGGGGGATCAGATACGCAGTATTTT
CASSETSGGSDTQYF
>TRBV19|NA|15|TRBJ1-4|few
TGTGCCAGTAGTACCGGCCCCGGGACAAGCCGGAAACTGTTTTTT
CASSTGPGTSRKLFF
>TRBV6-1|TRBD1|12|TRBJ2-5|NA
TGTGCCAGCAGTGACAGGGGGGAGACCCAGTACTTC
CASSDRGETQYF
>TRBV5-1|NA|13|TRBJ1-1|NA
TGCGCCAGCAGCTTGGGGCAGGCAGGCGAAGCTTTCTTT
CASSLGQAGEAFF
>TRBV7-9|TRBD2|15|TRBJ2-3|few
TGTGCCAGCAGCAGAAGCGGGGGGGCCTCAGATACGCAGTATTTT
CASSRSGGASDTQYF
>TRBV7-9|TRBD2|14|TRBJ2-1|few
TGTGCCAGCAGCCGTACTAGCGGGAATTATGAGCAGTTCTTC
CASSRTSGNYEQFF
>TRBV29-1|NA|14|TRBJ2-3|NA
TGCAGCGTTGATTGGGCGCGCGGCACAGATACGCAGTATTTT
CSVDWARGTDTQYF
>TRBV14|NA|13|TRBJ2-1|few
TGTGCCAGCAGCCCCCGGAGGAGCAATGAGCAGTTCTTC
CASSPRRSNEQFF
>TRBV25-1|NA|16|TRBJ2-1|few
TGTGCCAGCAGTGGCCTCAGCGTTAGCTCCTACAATGAGCAGTTCTTC
CASSGLSVSSYNEQFF
>TRBV29-1|TRBD2|14|TRBJ2-5|few
TGCAGCGTCGCTACTAGCGGGGTGGGTGAGACCCAGTACTTC
CSVATSGVGETQYF
>TRBV6-4|TRBD1|13|TRBJ2-3|few
TGTGCCAGCAGCAGGGGGCTGGCAGATACGCAGTATTTT
CASSRGLADTQYF
>TRBV28|NA|12|TRBJ1-5|NA
TGTGCCAGCGGGGAGGGGAATCAGCCCCAGCATTTT
CASGEGNQPQHF
>TRBV5-4|NA|14|TRBJ2-7|NA
TGTGCCAGCAGTAAACAGGATAGCTCCTACGAGCAGTACTTC
CASSKQDSSYEQYF
>TRBV4-1|NA|15|TRBJ1-3|NA
TGCGCCAGCAGCCAATTGGTAGCCCAAGGAAACACCATATATTTT
CASSQLVAQGNTIYF
>TRBV18|TRBD2|15|TRBJ2-1|NA
TGTGCCAGCTCACCTAGGACTAGCGGGAGGAATGAGCAGTTCTTC
CASSPRTSGRNEQFF
>TRBV30|TRBD1|14|TRBJ1-5|few
TGTGCCTGGAGCAAGTTTACAGGGGAGCAGCCCCAGCATTTT
CAWSKFTGEQPQHF
>TRBV21-1|NA|13|TRBJ2-1|NA
TGTGCCAGAAGCAGGAGCTCCTACAATGAGCAGTTCTTC
CARSRSSYNEQFF
>TRBV21-1|NA|15|TRBJ1-6|few
TGTGCCAGCAGCAAACTCCACCGGACAAATTCACCCCTCCACTTT
CASSKLHRTNSPLHF
>TRBV7-8|NA|15|TRBJ2-1|few
TGTGCCAGCAGCTTAATGACAGTCTCCTACAATGAGCAGTTCTTC
CASSLMTVSYNEQFF
>TRBV18|TRBD1|15|TRBJ1-1|few
TGTGCCAGCTCGCTTTCCGACAGGGGGCGAACTGAAGCTTTCTTT
CASSLSDRGRTEAFF
>TRBV29-1|NA|11|TRBJ2-7|NA
TGCAGCGTTGACACTGGCTACGAGCAGTACTTC
CSVDTGYEQYF
>TRBV10-3|NA|14|TRBJ2-1|many
TGTGCCACCTTAGACGGGAGCTCCTACAATGAGCAGTTCTTC
CATLDGSSYNEQFF
>TRBV30|NA|16|TRBJ2-1|NA
TGTGCCTGGAGTGAATACACAGGGTACTCCTACAATGAGCAGTTCTTC
CAWSEYTGYSYNEQFF
>TRBV30|TRBD1|11|TRBJ2-7|NA
TGTGCCTGGAACAGGGGCTACGAGCAGTACTTC
CAWNRGYEQYF
>TRBV6-5|TRBD1|13|TRBJ2-7|NA
TGTGCCAGTTGCAGGGGGAGTACCTACGAGCAGTACTTC
CASCRGSTYEQYF
>TRBV7-9|NA|12|TRBJ1-1|NA
TGTGCCAGCAGCTTGGAGCAGGGAGGTGCTTTCTTT
CASSLEQGGAFF
>TRBV27|TRBD2|16|TRBJ2-1|many
TGTGCCAGCAGTAACAGGACTAGCGGGTTTCGGAATGAGCAGTTCTTC
CASSNRTSGFRNEQFF
>TRBV10-3|NA|14|TRBJ2-3|NA
TGTGCCATCAGTGAAAGACGGGACACAGATACGCAGTATTTT
CAISERRDTDTQYF
>TRBV7-2|TRBD2|17|TRBJ2-3|NA
TGTGCCAGCAGCCCCGCGGTTAGCGGGGGAAGGACAGATACGCAGTATTTT
CASSPAVSGGRTDTQYF
>TRBV10-3|TRBD2|18|TRBJ2-3|few
TGTGCCATCAGTCTAAGCGGGGGGGCTTCCCGCGGCACAGATACGCAGTATTTT
CAISLSGGASRGTDTQYF
>TRBV5-5|NA|13|TRBJ1-2|few
TGTGCCAGCAGCCCGAGACTCCAGGGTGACTACACCTTC
CASSPRLQGDYTF
>TRBV19|TRBD1|14|TRBJ1-5|NA
TGTGCCAGTAGTATAGTCCAGGGGGATCAGCCCCAGCATTTT
CASSIVQGDQPQHF
>TRBV5-1|NA|16|TRBJ2-1|NA
TGCGCCAGCAGCGTCAAGACAGGGAGGACCTACAATGAGCAGTTCTTC
CASSVKTGRTYNEQFF
>TRBV7-2|NA|15|TRBJ2-3|NA
TGTGCCAGCAGCTTAGACTATCTGAGCACAGATACGCAGTATTTT
CASSLDYLSTDTQYF
>TRBV25-1|TRBD2|16|TRBJ2-3|few
TGTGCCAGCAGCGACGGGAGGGTGGTTACCACAGATACGCAGTATTTT
CASSDGRVVTTDTQYF
>TRBV10-2|TRBD1|16|TRBJ2-2|NA
TGCGCCAGCAGCTACGGGACAGGGGGCTCGACCGGGGAGCTGTTTTTT
CASSYGTGGSTGELFF
>TRBV5-1|NA|14|TRBJ2-1|NA
TGCGCCAGCAGTCGCGGGGGCCTCAACAATGAGCAGTTCTTC
CASSRGGLNNEQFF
>TRBV2|NA|15|TRBJ1-1|few
TGTGCCAGCACCCCCAGACAGGCAGTGAACACTGAAGCTTTCTTT
CASTPRQAVNTEAFF
>TRBV4-3|NA|13|TRBJ2-2|NA
TGCGCCAGCAGGCACACGGGGAGCGGGGAGCTGTTTTTT
CASRHTGSGELFF
>TRBV5-1|NA|16|TRBJ2-1|NA
TGCGCCAGCAGCTTGGGTTCCCAGAACTATGACAATGAGCAGTTCTTC
CASSLGSQNYDNEQFF
>TRBV6-5|NA|15|TRBJ1-6|NA
TGTGCCAGCAGTTATGCGGACAGCCTTGGTTCACCCCTCCACTTT
CASSYADSLGSPLHF
>TRBV6-5|NA|13|TRBJ2-3|NA
TGTGCCAGCAGTAACGGACTGGGGGATACGCAGTATTTT
CASSNGLGDTQYF
>TRBV6-5|NA|15|TRBJ1-1|many
TGTGCCAGCAGAACAGGGAGTGGTTTGGGTACTGAAGCTTTCTTT
CASRTGSGLGTEAFF
>TRBV4-3|TRBD2|16|TRBJ2-5|NA
TGCGCCAGCAGCCAAGGACTAGCGGACGGCCAAGAGACCCAGTACTTC
CASSQGLADGQETQYF
>TRBV27|TRBD1|13|TRBJ1-5|NA
TGTGCCAGCGCCGGGACAGGGGGGCAGCCCCAGCATTTT
CASAGTGGQPQHF
>TRBV18|TRBD1|15|TRBJ1-5|NA
TGTGCCAGCTCACCAACAGGGGGTTACAATCAGCCCCAGCATTTT
CASSPTGGYNQPQHF
>TRBV18|NA|16|TRBJ1-5|NA
TGTGCCAGCTCACCGCAGGACAGTGATAGCAATCAGCCCCAGCATTTT
CASSPQDSDSNQPQHF
>TRBV28|NA|13|TRBJ2-1|NA
TGTGCCAGCAGTTTACAGGGTCGGGATGAGCAGTTCTTC
CASSLQGRDEQFF
>TRBV30|NA|15|TRBJ1-1|NA
TGTGCCTGGAGTGCCTCGGGGAGGGGGGGCACTGAAGCTTTCTTT
CAWSASGRGGTEAFF